This T cell receptor beta chain was retrieved from a study of OX40 agonist ivuxolimab in advanced cancers. The study in broad terms: Ivuxolimab was a fully human IgG2 agonistic monoclonal antibody targeting the costimulatory receptor OX40 (CD134). Peripheral TCRbeta sequencing aimed to test whether ivuxolimab altered TCR sequence diversity and caused clonal T-cell expansion. Prior anti-PD-1, anti-PD-L1 or anti-CTLA-4 therapy was permitted, and checkpoint inhibitors had been received by roughly 40% of dose-escalation patients. Among the approximately 50 dose-escalation patients, about 20 had hepatocellular carcinoma, roughly 15 melanoma, 9 renal cell carcinoma and 9 head and neck cancer. A male proportion of almost 85% and a mean age of around 60 years, ranging from roughly 20 to 80, were recorded for the dose-escalation cohort. Intravenous ivuxolimab was administered to patients every 2 weeks at six dose levels: 0.01, 0.1, 0.3, 1.5, 3 and 10 mg/kg. Partial responses occurred in three dose-escalation patients: two with cutaneous melanoma and one with hepatocellular carcinoma. The paper reports the monotherapy dose-escalation portion (N ≈ 50 patients) of the phase I ivuxolimab trial. The full study reports these points: Low levels of normalized T-cell clonal expansion were also seen in some nonresponding patients. Partial responders in the 0.1-3.0 mg/kg groups had among the lowest normalized peripheral clonal expansion, especially among CD8+ T cells. Antigen specificity was not determined for the clonally expanded peripheral T cells. At doses from 0.1 to 3.0 mg/kg, clonal expansion was seen in both CD4+ and CD8+ blood T cells between baseline and week 6. On average, CD8+ T cells showed more expanded clones than CD4+ T cells after ivuxolimab.

Genomic DNA was extracted from sorted cells for sequencing of the TCRbeta CDR3 region. TCRbeta CDR3 regions were sequenced using the immunoSEQ Assay. TCRdb stores this immuneACCESS table with in-frame sequences only. Part of the clones is absent; in the studies checked, under half of the shortfall reflects unresolved V genes, and no reason is known for the rest. For this sample the table gives roughly 30,000 clones, of which roughly 84% were detected only once. Of the sample, 18% is held by the ten largest clones. On this clone: What antigen it recognizes has not been identified. Per-base quality was not reported, and no clone a single base away is much larger than it.

Patients with autoimmune disease history or receiving systemic immunosuppression were excluded from the trial. Peripheral blood for TCR sequencing was collected from all dose cohorts at baseline, on cycle 4 day 1, and on cycle 7 day 1. The samples were taken from a phase I, first-in-human, multicenter, open-label dose-escalation trial of ivuxolimab. Adults with locally advanced or metastatic melanoma, renal cell carcinoma, hepatocellular carcinoma or head and neck squamous cell carcinoma were enrolled in the trial. CD4+ and CD8+ T cells were sorted separately from peripheral blood before TCR sequencing. The cysteine opens and the phenylalanine closes a CDR3 of 12 amino acids. The entry retains the CDR3 DNA only, 36 bases that are in frame from base 1. CDR1 and CDR2 are read off the germline V gene as SGHDT and YYEEEE. V and J lose 4 bases and 10 bases, and a span of 12 bases separates them.

The sample consisted of CD4+ or CD8+ T cells sorted from blood, taken in a trial of the OX40 agonist ivuxolimab. Here the chain combines TRBV5-6 and TRBJ2-1, with the D gene not clear enough to name. The sequence came from an adult with an advanced solid tumor such as melanoma, head and neck, liver or kidney cancer. The DNA is as follows: TGTGCCAGCAGCATCCTCGGAAGGGAGCAGTTCTTC. Its protein reads: CASSILGREQFF.